This T cell receptor (beta chain) derives from a study of vaccination effects on CD4 cells after COVID-19. Assay used: immunoSEQ multiplex PCR; TCRdb lists only in-frame clones, some missing. The table shows about 73,000 clones, with approximately 75% occurring only once. CDR3 length: 15 residues. V lost 0 bases to trimming and J lost 2 bases, with 11 bases between them. The V gene's germline CDR1 is SGHRS and CDR2 YFSETQ. Remarks on this clone: Antigen: not known.

ViraFEST assay sequencing came after antigen-specific CD4+ T cells were expanded with viral peptide pools. At the end of over 8 days of culture, CD4+ T cells were isolated. None of these healthy vaccinees had been infected with SARS-CoV-2 before vaccination. The sample was CD4+ T cells from PBMCs cultured with HCoV-NL63 spike peptides, taken before COVID-19 vaccination. The chain couples TRBV5-1 to TRBJ1-1; D unclear. The origin of this receptor is a human donor who received a COVID-19 vaccine. CDR3 protein: CASSLDPRSNTEAFF. CDR3 coding DNA: TGCGCCAGCAGCTTGGATCCCAGGAGTAACACTGAAGCTTTCTTT.